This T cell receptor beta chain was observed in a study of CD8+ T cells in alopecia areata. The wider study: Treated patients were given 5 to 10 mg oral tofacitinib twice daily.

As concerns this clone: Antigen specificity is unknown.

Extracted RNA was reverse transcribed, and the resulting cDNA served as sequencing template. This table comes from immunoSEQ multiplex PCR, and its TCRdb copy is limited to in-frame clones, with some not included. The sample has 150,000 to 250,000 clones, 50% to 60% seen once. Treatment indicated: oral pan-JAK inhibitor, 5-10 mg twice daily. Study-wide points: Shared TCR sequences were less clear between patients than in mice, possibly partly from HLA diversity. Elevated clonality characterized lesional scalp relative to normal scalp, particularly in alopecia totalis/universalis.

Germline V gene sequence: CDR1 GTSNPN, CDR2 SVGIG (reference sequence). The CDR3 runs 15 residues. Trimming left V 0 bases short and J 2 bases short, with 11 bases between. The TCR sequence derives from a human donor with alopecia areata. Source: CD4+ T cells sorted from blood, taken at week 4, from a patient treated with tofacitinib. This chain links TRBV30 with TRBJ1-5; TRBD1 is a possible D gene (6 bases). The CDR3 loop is CAWSVLGGGNQPQHF. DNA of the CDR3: TGTGCCTGGAGTGTACTAGGGGGGGGCAATCAGCCCCAGCATTTT.